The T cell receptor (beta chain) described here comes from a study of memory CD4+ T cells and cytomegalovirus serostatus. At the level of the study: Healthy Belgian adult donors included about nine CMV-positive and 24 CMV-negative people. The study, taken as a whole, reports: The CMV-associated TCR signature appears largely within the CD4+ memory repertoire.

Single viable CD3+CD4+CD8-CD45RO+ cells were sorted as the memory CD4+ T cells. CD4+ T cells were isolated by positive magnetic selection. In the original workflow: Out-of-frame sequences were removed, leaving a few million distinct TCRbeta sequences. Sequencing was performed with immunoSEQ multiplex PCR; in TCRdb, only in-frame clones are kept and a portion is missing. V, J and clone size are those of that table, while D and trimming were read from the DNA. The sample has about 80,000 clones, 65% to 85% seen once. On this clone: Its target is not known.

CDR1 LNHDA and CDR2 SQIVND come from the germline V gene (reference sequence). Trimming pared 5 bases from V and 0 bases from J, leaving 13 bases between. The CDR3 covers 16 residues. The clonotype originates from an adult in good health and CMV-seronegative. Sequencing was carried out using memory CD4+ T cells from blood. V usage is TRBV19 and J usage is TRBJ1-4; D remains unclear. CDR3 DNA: TGTGCCAGTAGTCTCCGGGGTCAAGCAACTAATGAAAAACTGTTTTTT. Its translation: CASSLRGQATNEKLFF.